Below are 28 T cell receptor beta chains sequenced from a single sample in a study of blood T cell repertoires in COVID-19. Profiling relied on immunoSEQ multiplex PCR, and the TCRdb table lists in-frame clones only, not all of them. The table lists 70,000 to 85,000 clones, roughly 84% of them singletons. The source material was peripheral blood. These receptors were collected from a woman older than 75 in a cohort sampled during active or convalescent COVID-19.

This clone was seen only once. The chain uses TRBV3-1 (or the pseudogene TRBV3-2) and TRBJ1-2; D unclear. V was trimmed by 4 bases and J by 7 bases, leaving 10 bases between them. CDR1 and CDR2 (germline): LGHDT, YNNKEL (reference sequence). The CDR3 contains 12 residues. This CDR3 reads CASSLRVGGYTF. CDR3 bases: TGTGCCAGCAGCCTCCGGGTTGGTGGCTACACCTTC.

In nucleotides, the CDR3 is TGCGCCAGCAGCCCCTTAGAGTCCGGGGAGCTGTTTTTT. It encodes CASSPLESGELFF. This sequence joins TRBV5-1 and TRBJ2-2; D gene unclear. Germline CDR1 SGHRS, CDR2 YFSETQ. The CDR3 length is 13 residues. Trimming removed 4 bases from V and 6 bases from J, with 10 bases in between.

For the CDR3, the DNA is TGTGCCTGGAGGCTAGCGGGAGTTGGAGAGACCCAGTACTTC. This translates into CAWRLAGVGETQYF. The chain has TRBV30 and TRBJ2-5, with TRBD2 matching 10 bases. Losses at the gene ends were 3 bases for V and 4 bases for J; bases not matched to a gene: 5. The CDR3 consists of 14 residues. The germline V gene encodes CDR1 GTSNPN and CDR2 SVGIG (reference sequence). Looking up the rest from reference TRBV30 and TRBJ2-5 gives the full variable domain: SQTIHQWPATLVQPVGSPLSLECTVEGTSNPNLYWYRQAAGRGLQLLFYSVGIGQISSEVPQNLSASRPQDRQFILSSKKLLLSDSGFYLCAWRLAGVGETQYFGPGTRLLVL.

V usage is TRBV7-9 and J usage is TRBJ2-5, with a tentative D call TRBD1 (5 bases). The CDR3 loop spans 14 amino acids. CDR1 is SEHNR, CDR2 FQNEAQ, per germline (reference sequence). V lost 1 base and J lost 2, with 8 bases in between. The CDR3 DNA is TGTGCCAGCAGCTTAGGACAGCTACAAGAGACCCAGTACTTC. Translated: CASSLGQLQETQYF.

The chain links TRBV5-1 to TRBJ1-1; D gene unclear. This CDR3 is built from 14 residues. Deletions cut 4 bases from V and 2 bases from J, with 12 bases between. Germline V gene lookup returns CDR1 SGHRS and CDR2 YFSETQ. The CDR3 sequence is CASSPWTANTEAFF. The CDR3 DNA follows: TGCGCCAGCAGCCCCTGGACTGCTAACACTGAAGCTTTCTTT.

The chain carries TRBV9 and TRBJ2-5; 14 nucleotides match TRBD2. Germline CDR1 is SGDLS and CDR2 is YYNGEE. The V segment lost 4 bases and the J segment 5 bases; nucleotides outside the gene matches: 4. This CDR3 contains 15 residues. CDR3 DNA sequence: TGTGCCAGCAGCCTCGGACTAGCGGGAGGCGAGACCCAGTACTTC. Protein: CASSLGLAGGETQYF.

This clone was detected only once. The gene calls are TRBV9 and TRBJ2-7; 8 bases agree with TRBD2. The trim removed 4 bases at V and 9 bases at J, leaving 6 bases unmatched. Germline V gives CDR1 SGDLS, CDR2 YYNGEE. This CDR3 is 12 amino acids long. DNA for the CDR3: TGTGCCAGCAGCCCCCGGGGGGGGCGGCAGTACTTC. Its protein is CASSPRGGRQYF.

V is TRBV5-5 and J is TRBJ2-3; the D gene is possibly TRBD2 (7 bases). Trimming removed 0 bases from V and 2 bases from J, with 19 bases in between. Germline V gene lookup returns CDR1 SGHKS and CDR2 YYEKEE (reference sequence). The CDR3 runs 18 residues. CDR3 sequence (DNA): TGTGCCAGCAGCTTGGACAGGGCATCGGGAGGCCTCACAGATACGCAGTATTTT. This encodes CASSLDRASGGLTDTQYF.

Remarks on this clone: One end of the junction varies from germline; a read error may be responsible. CDR3 DNA sequence: TGTGCCAGCAGCTTAGACTTATACGGGCAGTACTTC. This codes for CASSLDLYGQYF. The V call is TRBV11-2, the J call TRBJ2-7; no clear D gene. Per the germline V gene, CDR1 is SGHAT and CDR2 is FQNNGV. This CDR3 is 12 amino acids long. The variable domain in full, with the rest retrieved from reference TRBV11-2 and TRBJ2-7, is EAGVAQSPRYKIIEKRQSVAFWCNPISGHATLYWYQQILGQGPKLLIQFQNNGVVDDSQLPKDRFSAERLKGVDSTLKIQPAKLEDSAVYLCASSLDLYGQYFGPGTRLTVT.

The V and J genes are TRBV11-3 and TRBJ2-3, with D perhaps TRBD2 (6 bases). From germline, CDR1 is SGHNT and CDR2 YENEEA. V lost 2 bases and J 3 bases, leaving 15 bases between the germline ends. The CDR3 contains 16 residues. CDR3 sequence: CASSLWRGWGTDTQYF. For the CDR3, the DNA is TGTGCCAGCAGCTTATGGCGGGGCTGGGGGACAGATACGCAGTATTTT.

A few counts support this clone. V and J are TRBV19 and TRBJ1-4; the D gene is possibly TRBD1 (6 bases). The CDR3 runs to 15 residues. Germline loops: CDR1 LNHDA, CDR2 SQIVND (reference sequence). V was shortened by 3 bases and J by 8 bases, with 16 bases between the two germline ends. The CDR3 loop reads CASSISGQNREKLFF. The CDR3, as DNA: TGTGCCAGTAGTATTTCGGGACAAAATAGGGAAAAACTGTTTTTT.

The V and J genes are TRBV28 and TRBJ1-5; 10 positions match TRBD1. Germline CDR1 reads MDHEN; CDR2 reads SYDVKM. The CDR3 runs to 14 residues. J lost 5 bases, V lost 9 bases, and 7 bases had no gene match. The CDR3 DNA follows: TGTGCCAGTTTGGGGACAGGGGACTATCAGCCCCAGCATTTT. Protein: CASLGTGDYQPQHF.

The CDR3 nucleotides are TGTGCCAGCAGTGAGGAGACAGGGAGTGCTGGAAACACCATATATTTT. This gives the protein CASSEETGSAGNTIYF. The chain has TRBV2 and TRBJ1-3, with 7 bases matching TRBD1. This CDR3 contains 16 residues. Unmatched junction bases numbered 7, after V lost 3 bases and J lost 2 bases. CDR1 and CDR2 (germline): SNHLY, FYNNEI. The entire variable domain, with the rest obtained from reference TRBV2 and TRBJ1-3, is as follows: EPEVTQTPSHQVTQMGQEVILRCVPISNHLYFYWYRQILGQKVEFLVSFYNNEISEKSEIFDDQFSVERPDGSNFTLKIRSTKLEDSAMYFCASSEETGSAGNTIYFGEGSWLTVV.

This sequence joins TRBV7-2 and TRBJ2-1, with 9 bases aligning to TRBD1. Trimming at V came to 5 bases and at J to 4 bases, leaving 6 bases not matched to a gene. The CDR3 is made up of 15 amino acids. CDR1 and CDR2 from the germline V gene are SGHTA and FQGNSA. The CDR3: CASSQTGGGYNEQFF. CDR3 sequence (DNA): TGTGCCAGCAGCCAGACAGGGGGTGGGTACAATGAGCAGTTCTTC.

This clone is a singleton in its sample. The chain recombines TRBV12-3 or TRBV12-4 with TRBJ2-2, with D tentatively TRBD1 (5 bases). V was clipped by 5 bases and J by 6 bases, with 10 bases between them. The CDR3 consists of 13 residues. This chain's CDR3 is CASSRRVPGELFF. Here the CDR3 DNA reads TGTGCCAGCAGTCGCAGGGTTCCCGGGGAGCTGTTTTTT.

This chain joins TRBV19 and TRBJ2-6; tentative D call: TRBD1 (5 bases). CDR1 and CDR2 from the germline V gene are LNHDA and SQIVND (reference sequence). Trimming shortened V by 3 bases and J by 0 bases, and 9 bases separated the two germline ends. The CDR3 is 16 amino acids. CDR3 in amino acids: CASSMGDSSGANVLTF. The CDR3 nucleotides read TGTGCCAGTAGTATGGGCGACAGCTCTGGGGCCAACGTCCTGACTTTC.

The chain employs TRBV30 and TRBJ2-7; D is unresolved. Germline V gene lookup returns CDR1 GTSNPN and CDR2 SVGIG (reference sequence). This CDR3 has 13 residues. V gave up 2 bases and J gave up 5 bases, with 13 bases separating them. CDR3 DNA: TGTGCCTGGAGTCCTGGTCCCCCGGACGAGCAGTACGTC. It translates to CAWSPGPPDEQYV.

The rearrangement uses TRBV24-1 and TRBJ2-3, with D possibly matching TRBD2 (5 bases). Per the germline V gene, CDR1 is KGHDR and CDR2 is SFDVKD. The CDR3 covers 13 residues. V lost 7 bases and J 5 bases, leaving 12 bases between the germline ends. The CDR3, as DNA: TGTGCCACCAGCCCCGCGGGTGGAGATACGCAGTATTTT. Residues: CATSPAGGDTQYF.

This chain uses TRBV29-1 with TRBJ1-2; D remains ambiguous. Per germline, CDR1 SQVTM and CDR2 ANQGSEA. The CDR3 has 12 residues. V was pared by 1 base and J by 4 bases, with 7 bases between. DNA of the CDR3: TGCAGCGTTGAAGGCCCAGGCTATGGCTACACCTTC. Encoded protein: CSVEGPGYGYTF.

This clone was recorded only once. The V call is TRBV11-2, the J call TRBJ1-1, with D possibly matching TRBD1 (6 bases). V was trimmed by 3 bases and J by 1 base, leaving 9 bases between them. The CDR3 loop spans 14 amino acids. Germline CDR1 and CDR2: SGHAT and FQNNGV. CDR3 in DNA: TGTGCCAGCAGCTTCAGGGGAACGAACACTGAAGCTTTCTTT. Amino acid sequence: CASSFRGTNTEAFF.

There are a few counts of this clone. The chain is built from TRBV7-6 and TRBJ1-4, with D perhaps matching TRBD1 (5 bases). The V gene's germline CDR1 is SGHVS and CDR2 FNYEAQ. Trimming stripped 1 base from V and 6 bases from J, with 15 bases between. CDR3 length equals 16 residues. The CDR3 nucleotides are TGTGCCAGCAGCTTAGAGGCGCGGGGGAGACATGAAAAACTGTTTTTT. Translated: CASSLEARGRHEKLFF.

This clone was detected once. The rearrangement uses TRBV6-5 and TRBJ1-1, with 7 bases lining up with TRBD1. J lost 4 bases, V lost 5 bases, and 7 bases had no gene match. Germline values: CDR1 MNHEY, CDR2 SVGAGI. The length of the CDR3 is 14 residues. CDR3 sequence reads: CASSNTGVPTEAFF. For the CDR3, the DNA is TGTGCCAGCAGTAATACAGGGGTTCCCACTGAAGCTTTCTTT.

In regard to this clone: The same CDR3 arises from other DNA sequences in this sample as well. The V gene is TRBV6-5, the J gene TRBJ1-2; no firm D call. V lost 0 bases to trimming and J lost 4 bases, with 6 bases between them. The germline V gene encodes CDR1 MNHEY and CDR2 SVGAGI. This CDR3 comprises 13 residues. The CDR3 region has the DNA TGTGCCAGCAGTTACTCCGGCGGCTATGGCTACACCTTC. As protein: CASSYSGGYGYTF.

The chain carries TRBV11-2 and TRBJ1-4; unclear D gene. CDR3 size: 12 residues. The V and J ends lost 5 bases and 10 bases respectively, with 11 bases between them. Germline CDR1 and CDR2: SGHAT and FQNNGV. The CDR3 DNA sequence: TGTGCCAGCAGCCTCAAGAGAGGAAAACTGTTTTTT. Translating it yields CASSLKRGKLFF.

The CDR3 reads CASSPVGQANTGELFF. Written as DNA, the CDR3 is TGCGCCAGCAGCCCCGTTGGACAGGCGAACACCGGGGAGCTGTTTTTT. The rearrangement uses TRBV5-1 and TRBJ2-2, with TRBD1 identical over 7 bases. The CDR3 has 16 amino acids. Germline V gives CDR1 SGHRS, CDR2 YFSETQ. Unmatched junction bases numbered 6, after V lost 4 bases and J lost 0 bases.

The CDR3 DNA is TGTGCCAGCAGCACCAGTTCAGGGGCCCATCAGCCCCAGCATTTT. Amino acid sequence: CASSTSSGAHQPQHF. V and J are TRBV5-6 and TRBJ1-5; possibly TRBD1 for D (6 bases). V gave up 4 bases and J gave up 5 bases, with 16 bases separating them. The CDR3 runs 15 residues. Germline V gene sequence: CDR1 SGHDT, CDR2 YYEEEE.

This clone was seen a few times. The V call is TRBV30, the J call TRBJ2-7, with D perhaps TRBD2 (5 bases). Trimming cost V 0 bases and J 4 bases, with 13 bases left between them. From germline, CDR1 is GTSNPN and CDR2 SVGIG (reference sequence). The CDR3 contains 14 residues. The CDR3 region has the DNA TGTGCCTGGAGTGTTGGTCCTCCGGGGTACGAGCAGTACTTC. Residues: CAWSVGPPGYEQYF.

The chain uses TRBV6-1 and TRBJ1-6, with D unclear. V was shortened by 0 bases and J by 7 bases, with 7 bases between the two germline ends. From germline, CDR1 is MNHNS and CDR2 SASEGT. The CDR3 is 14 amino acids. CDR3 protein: CASSEARNNSPLHF. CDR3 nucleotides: TGTGCCAGCAGTGAAGCGCGGAACAATTCACCCCTCCACTTT.